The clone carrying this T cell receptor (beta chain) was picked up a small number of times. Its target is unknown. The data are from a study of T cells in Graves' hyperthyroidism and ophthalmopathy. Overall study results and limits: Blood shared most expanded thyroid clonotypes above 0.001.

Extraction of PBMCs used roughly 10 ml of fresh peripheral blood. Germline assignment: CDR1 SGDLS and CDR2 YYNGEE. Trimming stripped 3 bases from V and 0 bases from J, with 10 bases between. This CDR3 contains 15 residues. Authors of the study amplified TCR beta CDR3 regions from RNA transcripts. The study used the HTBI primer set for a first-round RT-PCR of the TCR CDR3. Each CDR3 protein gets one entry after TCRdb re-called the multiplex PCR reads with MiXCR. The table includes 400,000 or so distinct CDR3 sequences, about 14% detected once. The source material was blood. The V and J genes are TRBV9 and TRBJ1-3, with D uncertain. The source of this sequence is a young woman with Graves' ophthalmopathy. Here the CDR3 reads CASSDDLNSGNTIYF. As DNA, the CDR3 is TGTGCCAGCAGCGACGACCTCAACTCTGGAAACACCATATATTTT.